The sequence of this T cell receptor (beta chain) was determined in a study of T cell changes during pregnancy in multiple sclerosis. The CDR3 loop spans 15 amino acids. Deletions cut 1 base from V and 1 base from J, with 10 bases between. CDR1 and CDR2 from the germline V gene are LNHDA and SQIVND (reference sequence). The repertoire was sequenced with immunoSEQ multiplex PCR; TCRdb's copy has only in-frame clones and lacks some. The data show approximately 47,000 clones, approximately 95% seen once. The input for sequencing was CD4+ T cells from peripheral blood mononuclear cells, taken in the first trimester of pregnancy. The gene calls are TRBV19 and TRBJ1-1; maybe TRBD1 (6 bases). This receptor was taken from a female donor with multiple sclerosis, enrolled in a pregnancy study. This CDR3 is CASSIVLGQNTEAFF. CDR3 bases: TGTGCCAGTAGTATAGTCCTGGGACAGAACACTGAAGCTTTCTTT.